This T cell receptor beta chain was sequenced during a study of lung T cells in sarcoidosis with Löfgren's syndrome (TCRdb year 2017). About the investigation overall: Sarcoidosis was characterized as a granulomatous disease that is mostly pulmonary, in which CD4+ T cells accumulate in bronchoalveolar lavage fluid. The repertoire analyses concentrated on Lofgren's syndrome patients. Broad study findings and their caveats: Analysis of alphabeta pairing showed that TRAV12-1 paired preferentially with TRBV2, and the TCRs formed by this pairing showed CDR3 homology. Compared with control subjects, Lofgren's syndrome patients were reported to have TRAV12-1 and TRBV2 as the most expanded V gene segments. The study only suggested recognition of a sarcoidosis-associated antigen, and the antigen remained putative and unidentified. CDR3 motifs in TRAV12-1 and TRBV2 were reported to be shared across several Lofgren's syndrome patients, which suggests public CD4+ TCR repertoires.

CDR3 length: 14 amino acids, cysteine to phenylalanine. This entry keeps only the CDR3 DNA: 42 bases, framed from base 1. The V end gives up 5 bases and the J end 5 bases, leaving 5 bases in the junction not matched to a gene. The germline V gene yields SGHVS for CDR1 and FQNEAQ for CDR2. TCR repertoires were profiled from CD4+ T cells obtained by bronchoalveolar lavage. Sequencing took place on an Illumina MiSeq. Starting from the raw public reads, TCRdb applied fastp trimming at Q25, assembled clones with MiXCR and retained in-frame beta chains. Rows are combined by CDR3 protein, so each entry shows the most common genes and DNA. For this sample there are some 19,000 distinct CDR3 sequences; around 20% appear just once. The leading ten clones occupy roughly 0.7% of the sample. This clonotype has a count of ten or more. Its antigen has not been determined. Within one base of it there is no much larger clone, and no base qualities were kept.

The sequence was collected from a human donor with sarcoidosis (Löfgren's syndrome or another form), or a control subject (not recorded which). The chain employs TRBV7-8 and TRBJ1-4; TRBD1 fits 7 bases in the junction. Sample: CD4+ T cells from bronchoalveolar lavage. CDR3 sequence: CASSTPQGNEKLFF. The DNA is as follows: TGTGCCAGCAGCACTCCACAGGGGAATGAAAAACTGTTTTTT. Here the CDR3 is joined to the reference TRBV7-8 and TRBJ1-4 genes, and the full variable domain is: GAGVSQSPRYKVAKRGQDVALRCDPISGHVSLFWYQQALGQGPEFLTYFQNEAQLDKSGLPSDRFFAERPEGSVSTLKIQRTQQEDSAVYLCASSTPQGNEKLFFGSGTQLSVL.